This TCR beta chain was captured in a study of neoadjuvant anti-PD-1 for oral cavity cancer. Findings of the study overall: With a few patients per group, TCR findings need larger cohorts.

Time point indicated: after neoadjuvant nivolumab, at surgical resection. A remark on this clone: What it binds is not known.

The germline V gene encodes CDR1 SGHRS and CDR2 YFSETQ. The CDR3 spans 15 residues. V was trimmed by 1 base and J by 4 bases, leaving 12 bases between them. Method: immunoSEQ multiplex PCR; TCRdb's copy keeps in-frame clones and lacks some. The profile shows about 14,000 clones, 67% of them singletons. Sequenced here: PBMCs, sampled after nivolumab (anti-PD-1) treatment. This receptor was obtained from a person aged 35-79 years with oral cavity squamous cell carcinoma. The chain combines TRBV5-1 with TRBJ2-1; D uncertain. The CDR3 nucleotides read TGCGCCAGCAGCTTGTCGTCCCGAGGATACAATGAGCAGTTCTTC. Translated, it gives CASSLSSRGYNEQFF.